One and the same sample provided the 7 T cell receptor beta chains below, sequenced in a study of early stage breast cancer tumors. TCRdb's table, derived via immunoSEQ multiplex PCR, lists solely in-frame clones and lacks some. The sample records several thousand clones, 62% being singletons. The sequenced material came from breast tumor tissue. These receptors came from a person between 70 and 80 years old with breast cancer.

This clone showed up just a few times. The V call is TRBV5-1, the J call TRBJ2-5; TRBD2 matches 7 bases. Germline V lookup: CDR1 SGHRS, CDR2 YFSETQ. J gave up 2 bases and V 2 bases, and 6 bases lay outside the gene matches. The CDR3 has 15 amino acids. CDR3 in amino acids: CASSFGGGGQETQYF. Here the CDR3 DNA reads TGCGCCAGCAGCTTCGGCGGGGGTGGGCAAGAGACCCAGTACTTC.

In its sample, this clone was seen a few times. The chain combines TRBV9 with TRBJ2-1, with TRBD1 matching over 9 bases. The CDR3 is 14 amino acids. V lost 4 bases, J lost 8 bases, and 7 bases stayed unmatched. Germline V gives CDR1 SGDLS, CDR2 YYNGEE. The CDR3 spells CASSTRTGGHEQFF. Here the CDR3 DNA reads TGTGCCAGCAGCACCCGAACAGGGGGCCATGAGCAGTTCTTC.

This clone was counted only a few times. The chain employs TRBV18 and TRBJ2-5, with 8 nucleotides matching TRBD1. This CDR3 is 15 amino acids long. Germline-derived CDR1 and CDR2 are KGHSH and LQKENI. V shed 1 base and J 5 bases; nucleotides not matched to a gene: 6. CDR3 sequence: CASSPLTGQAETQYF. Here the CDR3 DNA reads TGTGCCAGCTCACCACTAACGGGACAGGCGGAGACCCAGTACTTC.

The V and J genes are TRBV29-1 and TRBJ1-1; D is undetermined. V gave up 6 bases and J gave up 3 bases, with 17 bases separating them. CDR1 is SQVTM, CDR2 ANQGSEA, per germline. This CDR3 region has 14 residues. CDR3 protein: CSVDVGLTDTEAFF. CDR3 bases: TGCAGCGTCGACGTAGGACTCACAGACACTGAAGCTTTCTTT.

The chain is built from TRBV5-1 and TRBJ2-1, with 13 bases aligning to TRBD2. CDR3 length: 15 amino acids. Trimming at V came to 3 bases and at J to 9 bases, leaving 6 bases not matched to a gene. Germline-derived CDR1 and CDR2 are SGHRS and YFSETQ. The CDR3 region is CASSYQLAGGGEQFF. CDR3 in DNA: TGCGCCAGCAGCTACCAACTAGCGGGGGGGGGTGAGCAGTTCTTC.

This sequence joins TRBV5-8 and TRBJ2-1; D perhaps matches TRBD2 (6 bases). With 3 bases removed from V and 0 bases from J, the gap between germline ends came to 13 bases. CDR1 is SGHTS, CDR2 YDEGEE, per germline. The CDR3 contains 16 residues. CDR3 DNA: TGTGCCAGCAGCTGGGCGGGGCCCCCCTCCTACAATGAGCAGTTCTTC. Translation: CASSWAGPPSYNEQFF.

V usage is TRBV6-4 and J usage is TRBJ1-1; D gene unclear. The germline V gene has CDR1 MRHNA and CDR2 SNTAGT. The CDR3 covers 14 residues. The V end was cut by 6 bases, the J end by 2 bases, with 13 bases between. CDR3: CASRAQDFNTEAFF. For the CDR3, the DNA is TGTGCCAGCAGGGCTCAGGATTTTAACACTGAAGCTTTCTTT.